The subject of this entry is one T cell receptor beta chain. Source study methods: Estimated nucleated cell counts came from reference gene primer amplification. Profiled with immunoSEQ multiplex PCR; TCRdb holds only in-frame clones, not every one. The V and J calls and clone size were taken over from that table, and D and trimming were inferred from the DNA. The repertoire holds some 250,000 clones, around 83% seen once, with around 12% in the top ten. The sample originates from a study of blood T cell repertoires in COVID-19. The overall study: COVID-19 samples, acute and convalescent, were from the United States, Italy and Spain. Sample material is recorded as cDNA or gDNA derived from T cells, B-cell-depleted T cells, or PBMCs.

V trimming: 5 bases; J trimming: 8 bases; junction bases outside the gene matches: 3. The CDR3 loop spans 13 amino acids. The sample comprised peripheral blood. V gene TRBV12-3 or TRBV12-4 combines with J gene TRBJ1-6; 7 bases align to TRBD1. This clonotype originated in a woman aged 60-70 years with active or convalescent COVID-19. The CDR3 loop reads CASSDREDSPLHF. DNA of the CDR3: TGTGCCAGCAGTGACAGGGAGGATTCACCCCTCCACTTT.